Listed below are T cell receptor beta chains from one sample, sequenced in a study of cytomegalovirus exposure and HLA in healthy donors. TCRdb's table, derived via immunoSEQ multiplex PCR, lists solely in-frame clones and lacks some. The data show fewer than 70,000 clones, with under 85% seen just once and more than 9.5% held by the top ten. What was sequenced was PBMCs. The receptors were gathered from a woman between 55 and 75 years old in good health and CMV-seropositive. CDR3s include the opening cysteine and the closing phenylalanine or tryptophan. The D gene is left open where the match is weak. Size tells how often a clone was seen (once, few, many) or the class of an expanded clone, and some rows leave it out.

len	v_gene	d_gene	abundance	j_gene	CDR3aa	CDR3nt
15	TRBV6-5	NA	NA	TRBJ2-7	CASRTSRDITYEQYF	TGTGCCAGCCGAACCTCCCGGGACATAACCTACGAGCAGTACTTC
15	TRBV30	TRBD1	NA	TRBJ1-1	CAWSVPGTEDTEAFF	TGTGCCTGGAGTGTCCCGGGGACAGAAGACACTGAAGCTTTCTTT
16	TRBV4-2	NA	NA	TRBJ1-3	CASSQAGQFSGNTIYF	TGTGCCAGCAGCCAGGCCGGACAGTTCTCTGGAAACACCATATATTTT
15	TRBV27	TRBD2	NA	TRBJ2-7	CASSLIGLAGGEQYF	TGTGCCAGCAGTTTAATAGGGCTAGCGGGCGGAGAGCAGTACTTC
15	TRBV9	TRBD1	few	TRBJ1-4	CASSEGQGDNEKLFF	TGTGCCAGCAGCGAGGGACAGGGGGATAATGAAAAACTGTTTTTT
15	TRBV28	TRBD1	NA	TRBJ2-7	CASRDKPGQGYEQYF	TGTGCCAGCAGGGACAAACCGGGACAGGGTTACGAGCAGTACTTC
15	TRBV6-1	NA	few	TRBJ1-3	CASSVLQGAGNTIYF	TGTGCCAGCAGTGTTCTACAGGGAGCTGGAAACACCATATATTTT
16	TRBV19	NA	NA	TRBJ1-3	CASSIQNRWPGNTIYF	TGTGCCAGTAGTATTCAGAACAGGTGGCCTGGAAACACCATATATTTT
13	TRBV29-1	NA	NA	TRBJ1-1	CSGGERLNTEAFF	TGCAGCGGGGGGGAGCGGTTGAACACTGAAGCTTTCTTT
13	TRBV30	NA	few	TRBJ1-4	CALQGAEGEKLFF	TGTGCCTTACAAGGGGCCGAAGGGGAAAAACTGTTTTTT
14	TRBV5-8	NA	NA	TRBJ1-2	CASSLDREVGGYTF	TGTGCCAGCAGCTTGGACAGGGAAGTGGGAGGCTACACCTTC
14	TRBV11-3	NA	NA	TRBJ2-5	CASSSGGKQETQYF	TGTGCCAGCAGCTCCGGGGGAAAACAAGAGACCCAGTACTTC
14	TRBV5-1	NA	NA	TRBJ2-2	CASSAGTATGELFF	TGCGCCAGCAGCGCGGGGACAGCCACCGGGGAGCTGTTTTTT